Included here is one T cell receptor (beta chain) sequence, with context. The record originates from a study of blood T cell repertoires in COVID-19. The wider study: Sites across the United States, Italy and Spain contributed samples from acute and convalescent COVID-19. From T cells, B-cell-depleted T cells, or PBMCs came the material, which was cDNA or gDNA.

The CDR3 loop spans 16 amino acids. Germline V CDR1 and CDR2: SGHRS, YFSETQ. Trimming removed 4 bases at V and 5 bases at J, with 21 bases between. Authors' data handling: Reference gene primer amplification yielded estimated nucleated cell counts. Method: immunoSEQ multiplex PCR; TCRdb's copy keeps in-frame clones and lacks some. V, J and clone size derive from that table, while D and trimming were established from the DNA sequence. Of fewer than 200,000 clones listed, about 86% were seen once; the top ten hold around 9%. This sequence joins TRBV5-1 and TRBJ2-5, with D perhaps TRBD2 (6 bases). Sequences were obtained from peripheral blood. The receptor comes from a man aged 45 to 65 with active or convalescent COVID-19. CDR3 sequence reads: CASSLERSGGWETQYF. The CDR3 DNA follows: TGCGCCAGCAGCCTGGAGCGGTCCGGGGGTTGGGAGACCCAGTACTTC.